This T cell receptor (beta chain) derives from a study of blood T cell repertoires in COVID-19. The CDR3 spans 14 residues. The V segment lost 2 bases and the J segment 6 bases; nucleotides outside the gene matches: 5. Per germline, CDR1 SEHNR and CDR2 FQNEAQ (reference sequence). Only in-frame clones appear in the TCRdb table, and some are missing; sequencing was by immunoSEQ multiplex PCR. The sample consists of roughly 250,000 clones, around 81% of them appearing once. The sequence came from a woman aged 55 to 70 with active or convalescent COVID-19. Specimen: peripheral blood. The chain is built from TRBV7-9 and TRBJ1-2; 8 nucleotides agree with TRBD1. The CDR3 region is CASSLSDRANGYTF. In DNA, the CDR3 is TGTGCCAGCAGCTTATCGGACAGGGCGAATGGCTACACCTTC.